One T cell receptor (beta chain) is described in this entry. In the study's own analysis: Amplification of reference gene primers provided the estimated nucleated cell counts. The table came from immunoSEQ multiplex PCR; TCRdb's copy has only in-frame clones and leaves some out. V and J calls and clone size come straight from that table; D and trimming were deduced from the DNA. The repertoire has approximately 81,000 clones, around 89% of them found once; the top ten carry 1% to 1.5%. This entry belongs to a study of blood T cell repertoires in COVID-19. Study at large: Acute and convalescent COVID-19 samples came from the United States, Italy and Spain. From T cells, B-cell-depleted T cells, or PBMCs came the material, which was cDNA or gDNA.

Clinical history as reported by participants underpinned cohort assignment. Germline lookup yields CDR1 LNHDA and CDR2 SQIVND (reference sequence). The CDR3 is 13 residues long. V was clipped by 8 bases and J by 7 bases, with 12 bases between them. The receptor's source is a woman between 50 and 59 years old with acute COVID-19. V gene TRBV19 combines with J gene TRBJ1-6; D is unclear. Source material: PBMCs or T cells enriched from blood (not recorded which). The CDR3 loop is CASGRTVNSPLHF. For the CDR3, the DNA is TGTGCCAGTGGGAGAACAGTCAATTCACCCCTCCACTTT.